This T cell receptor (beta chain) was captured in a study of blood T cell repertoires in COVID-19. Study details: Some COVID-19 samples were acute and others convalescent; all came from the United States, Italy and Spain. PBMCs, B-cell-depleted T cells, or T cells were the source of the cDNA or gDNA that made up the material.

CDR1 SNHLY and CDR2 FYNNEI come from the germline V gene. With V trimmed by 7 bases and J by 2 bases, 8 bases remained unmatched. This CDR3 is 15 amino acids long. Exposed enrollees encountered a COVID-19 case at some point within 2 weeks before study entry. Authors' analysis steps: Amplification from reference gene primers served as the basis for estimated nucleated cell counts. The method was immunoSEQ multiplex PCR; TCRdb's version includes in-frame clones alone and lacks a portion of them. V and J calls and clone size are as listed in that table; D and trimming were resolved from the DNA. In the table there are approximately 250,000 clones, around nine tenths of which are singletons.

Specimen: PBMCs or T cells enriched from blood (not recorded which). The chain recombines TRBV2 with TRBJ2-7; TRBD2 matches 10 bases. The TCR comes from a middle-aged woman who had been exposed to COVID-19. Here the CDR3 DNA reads TGTGCCAGCATAGAGTCACTAGCGGGAACCTACGAGCAGTACGTC. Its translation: CASIESLAGTYEQYV.